The 20 T cell receptor beta chains reported below all come from one sample, sequenced in a study of blood T cells in healthy people across ages (dated by TCRdb to the mid-2010s). The method behind the library was 5' RACE. Instrument on record: Illumina HiSeq 2500. A second PCR of about 7 to 12 cycles was performed with a sample-barcoded 5' primer and a J-beta primer mix. The public sequencing data were trimmed at Q25 with fastp and processed into clonotypes with MiXCR by TCRdb, which kept only in-frame beta chains. Every entry covers one CDR3 protein and lists the most common genes and DNA from its rows. The sample table records 790,000 or so distinct CDR3 sequences; 56% of these occur just once. The ten largest clones represent roughly 26% of the sample. Material: blood. Receptors originate from a man between 35 and 55 years old in good health.

The V call is TRBV4-1, the J call TRBJ1-2, with D unresolved. Per germline, CDR1 MGHRA and CDR2 YSYEKL. Trimming took 0 bases from V and 11 from J, leaving 7 bases between them. The CDR3 extends over 11 amino acids. The CDR3 loop reads CASSQDRQYTF. CDR3 DNA sequence: TGCGCCAGCAGCCAAGACAGACAATACACCTTC.

The rearrangement uses TRBV7-3 and TRBJ2-3; the match to TRBD2 covers 7 bases. Losses at the gene ends were 5 bases for V and 2 bases for J; bases not matched to a gene: 7. This CDR3 comprises 15 residues. Germline CDR1 reads SGHTA; CDR2 reads FQGTGA. Here the CDR3 DNA reads TGTGCCAGCAGCCGGGCGGGGGAGTACACAGATACGCAGTATTTT. Amino acids: CASSRAGEYTDTQYF. Full variable domain (rest looked up from reference TRBV7-3 and TRBJ2-3): GAGVSQTPSNKVTEKGKYVELRCDPISGHTALYWYRQSLGQGPEFLIYFQGTGAADDSGLPNDRFFAVRPEGSVSTLKIQRTERGDSAVYLCASSRAGEYTDTQYFGPGTRLTVL.

The CDR3 is CSAKHEPNTEAFF. The CDR3 DNA follows: TGCAGTGCGAAGCATGAGCCGAACACTGAAGCTTTCTTT. This rearrangement joins TRBV20-1 to TRBJ1-1; D is unclear. This CDR3 contains 13 residues. Trimming took off 6 bases at V and 1 base at J, with 12 bases between the two ends. Germline V gives CDR1 DFQATT, CDR2 SNEGSKA (reference sequence).

V gene TRBV5-1 combines with J gene TRBJ2-5; D may be TRBD2 (6 bases). Per germline, CDR1 SGHRS and CDR2 YFSETQ. The ends were cut back, 4 bases at V and 4 bases at J, with 14 bases in the middle. CDR3 length: 14 residues. In DNA form, the CDR3 reads TGCGCCAGCAGCCCGCCGGGGAGGCGAGAGACCCAGTACTTC. Its translation: CASSPPGRRETQYF.

A few counts support this clonotype. The chain uses TRBV7-2 and TRBJ2-5; weak D call: TRBD2 (5 bases). The CDR3 is 13 amino acids. V was shortened by 5 bases and J by 0 bases, with 7 bases between the two germline ends. The germline gives CDR1 SGHTA, CDR2 FQGNSA. The CDR3 sequence: CASSRGYQETQYF. CDR3 nucleotides: TGTGCCAGCAGCCGGGGATACCAAGAGACCCAGTACTTC.

This sequence joins TRBV27 and TRBJ2-1; the match to TRBD1 covers 10 bases. The CDR3 loop spans 16 amino acids. Germline values: CDR1 MNHEY, CDR2 SMNVEV (reference sequence). Unmatched junction bases numbered 9, after V lost 5 bases and J lost 5 bases. The CDR3, as DNA: TGTGCCAGCAGTCCGCGCCCGGGACAGGGGAACAATGAGCAGTTCTTC. This translates into CASSPRPGQGNNEQFF.

The V gene is TRBV27, the J gene TRBJ1-6, with D possibly being TRBD1 (5 bases). This CDR3 spans 13 amino acids. The germline CDR1 and CDR2 sequences are MNHEY and SMNVEV (reference sequence). V lost 7 bases to trimming and J lost 9 bases, with 13 bases between them. DNA for the CDR3: TGTGCCAGCACGGGGGGTCTGCGTTCACCCCTCCACTTT. Translating gives CASTGGLRSPLHF.

The chain recombines TRBV12-3 or TRBV12-4 with TRBJ1-6, with D possibly TRBD1 on 5 matching bases. With 3 bases removed from V and 11 bases from J, the gap between germline ends came to 14 bases. The CDR3 is 14 amino acids. The CDR3 DNA reads TGTGCCAGCAGTTTGGGGACCCCAAAGGCACCCCTCCACTTT. Protein: CASSLGTPKAPLHF.

The chain links TRBV5-1 to TRBJ2-1, with 12 nucleotides matching TRBD2. Germline CDR1 SGHRS, CDR2 YFSETQ. The trim removed 4 bases at V and 7 bases at J, leaving 6 bases unmatched. This CDR3 has 15 residues. The chain's CDR3 is CASSVGLAGLNEQFF. For the CDR3, the DNA is TGCGCCAGCAGCGTGGGACTAGCGGGCCTTAATGAGCAGTTCTTC.

The genes are TRBV12-3 or TRBV12-4 and TRBJ1-3; D is undetermined. Trimming stripped 3 bases from V and 4 bases from J, with 7 bases between. This CDR3 region has 13 residues. The CDR3 DNA is TGTGCCAGCAGTTTCGTTTCAGGAAACACCATATATTTT. Translating it yields CASSFVSGNTIYF.

The V gene is TRBV28, the J gene TRBJ1-4; D gene ambiguous. CDR3 length: 16 amino acids. CDR1 and CDR2 from the germline V gene are MDHEN and SYDVKM. Trimming took off 3 bases at V and 0 bases at J, with 11 bases between the two ends. The CDR3 spells CASSLMVGSTNEKLFF. The CDR3, as DNA: TGTGCCAGCAGTTTGATGGTGGGATCAACTAATGAAAAACTGTTTTTT. Combining the CDR3 with reference TRBV28 and TRBJ1-4 gives the whole variable domain DVKVTQSSRYLVKRTGEKVFLECVQDMDHENMFWYRQDPGLGLRLIYFSYDVKMKEKGDIPEGYSVSREKKERFSLILESASTNQTSMYLCASSLMVGSTNEKLFFGSGTQLSVL.

There are a few counts of this clonotype. The rearrangement links TRBV7-2 to TRBJ2-4, with D maybe TRBD2 (5 bases). The V end lost 5 bases, the J end lost 3 bases, and 11 bases lay between the germline ends. Germline loops: CDR1 SGHTA, CDR2 FQGNSA. CDR3 length equals 14 residues. In nucleotides, the CDR3 is TGTGCCAGCAGCAGGGAGCCGGACAAAAACATTCAGTACTTC. Translation: CASSREPDKNIQYF.

The rearrangement uses TRBV5-5 and TRBJ2-4; D is perhaps TRBD2 (5 bases). The CDR3 contains 13 residues. V dropped 4 bases and J dropped 9 bases, with 14 bases sitting between them. Per germline, CDR1 SGHKS and CDR2 YYEKEE (reference sequence). The CDR3 region has the DNA TGTGCCAGCAGCCCTGTGTCCGAGGGCATTCAGTACTTC. It codes for CASSPVSEGIQYF.

The chain links TRBV7-7 to TRBJ2-5; D remains unclear. The germline V gene has CDR1 SSHAT and CDR2 FNYEAQ (reference sequence). V was clipped by 5 bases and J by 4 bases, with 17 bases between them. The CDR3 covers 15 residues. This CDR3 reads CASSPQTTVGETQYF. In DNA form, the CDR3 reads TGTGCCAGCAGCCCGCAGACGACGGTGGGAGAGACCCAGTACTTC.

The chain employs TRBV20-1 and TRBJ2-7; 8 positions agree with TRBD1. Germline trimming cut 2 bases from V and 3 bases from J; bases unmatched to any gene: 3. This CDR3 is 13 amino acids long. Per germline, CDR1 DFQATT and CDR2 SNEGSKA (reference sequence). The CDR3 here is CSARSTGGYEQYF. The DNA for the CDR3 is TGCAGTGCTAGATCTACAGGGGGCTACGAGCAGTACTTC.

The rearrangement joins TRBV7-2 to TRBJ2-3; D gene unclear. The CDR3 has 15 residues. V was clipped by 2 bases and J by 0 bases, with 9 bases between them. CDR1 is SGHTA and CDR2 is FQGNSA in the germline V gene. CDR3 loop: CASSLLGSSTDTQYF. CDR3 DNA sequence: TGTGCCAGCAGCTTATTGGGGTCTAGCACAGATACGCAGTATTTT. The full variable domain, completed using reference TRBV7-2 and TRBJ2-3, is GAGVSQSPSNKVTEKGKDVELRCDPISGHTALYWYRQSLGQGLEFLIYFQGNSAPDKSGLPSDRFSAERTGGSVSTLTIQRTQQEDSAVYLCASSLLGSSTDTQYFGPGTRLTVL.

The sample holds a few counts of this clonotype. V usage is TRBV3-1 and J usage is TRBJ2-7; possibly TRBD2 for D (5 bases). V was shortened by 3 bases and J by 6 bases, with 12 bases between the two germline ends. CDR1 and CDR2 (germline): LGHDT, YNNKEL (reference sequence). CDR3 length equals 13 residues. The CDR3: CASSHTEAGEQYF. The CDR3 nucleotides read TGTGCCAGCAGCCATACGGAGGCCGGCGAGCAGTACTTC.

The genes are TRBV7-9 and TRBJ1-4; D is uncertain. CDR1 and CDR2 (germline): SEHNR, FQNEAQ (reference sequence). This CDR3 has 14 amino acids. The V end lost 3 bases, the J end lost 7 bases, and 12 bases lay between the germline ends. Here the CDR3 DNA reads TGTGCCAGCAGCTTTTCGTTAGACGTTGAAAAACTGTTTTTT. Protein: CASSFSLDVEKLFF.

This clonotype has more than one count but fewer than ten. The V call is TRBV7-2, the J call TRBJ2-7; D unclear. Trimming took 1 base from V and 1 from J, leaving 8 bases between them. CDR3 size: 14 residues. Germline-derived CDR1 and CDR2 are SGHTA and FQGNSA. The DNA for the CDR3 is TGTGCCAGCAGCTTAGACCCTACATCCTACGAGCAGTACTTC. The encoded protein is CASSLDPTSYEQYF.

This clonotype showed up just a few times. The CDR3 DNA reads TGCAGCGTTGATGAGGGGCGGAACACAGATACGCAGTATTTT. It codes for CSVDEGRNTDTQYF. J is TRBJ2-3 and V is TRBV29-1, with D perhaps given as TRBD1 or TRBD2 (5 bases each). Looked up from germline, CDR1 is SQVTM and CDR2 is ANQGSEA. The CDR3 sequence is 14 residues long. The V and J ends lost 3 bases and 2 bases respectively, with 12 bases between them.